This TCR beta chain was observed in a study of spatial heterogeneity in lung cancer. Across the whole study: On average, each unique TCR and UMI combination appeared more than ten times in raw reads.

By its share, this clonotype is large (0.1 to 1%). A library prepared for alpha chains yielded this beta chain as an off-target read; its size is of little meaning. TCRdb re-called the 5' RACE reads with MiXCR, one entry per CDR3 protein. The table lists fewer than 1,500 distinct CDR3 sequences, roughly 12% of them singletons. Time point defined: sample taken at primary tumor resection. Trimming took 4 bases from V and 9 from J, leaving 12 bases between them. This CDR3 is 13 amino acids long. The V gene's germline CDR1 is SGHVS and CDR2 FQNEAQ. The source material was normal lung tissue next to the tumor, sampled at surgery. The V gene is TRBV7-8, the J gene TRBJ2-2; possibly TRBD1 or TRBD2 for D (5 bases each). This TCR came from a female donor with early-stage non-small cell lung cancer. The CDR3 here is CASSYGTPRELFF. For the CDR3, the DNA is TGTGCCAGCAGCTACGGGACCCCGCGGGAGCTGTTTTTT.